A selection of T cell receptor beta chains follows, all from one sample in a study of blood T cells in healthy people across ages. Using its own MiXCR run on the 5' RACE reads, TCRdb lists one record per CDR3 protein. The sample has approximately 780,000 distinct CDR3 sequences, around 25% seen once. This same sample was also part of a study on T cells of mothers and their children.

The sample consisted of blood. The receptors originated from a boy under 18 in good health. Each CDR3 is given with its conserved first and last residue. Fields, in order: CDR3 DNA, CDR3 protein, clone size, CDR3 length, V gene, J gene, D gene. A D gene is named only where the DNA matches it firmly. Clone size is shown for a subset of rows, as once, few, many or a class of expanded clone.

DNA: TGCAGTGCTAGAGCGGCTAGCGGGGGGGGTGAGACCCAGTACTTC
CDR3: CSARAASGGGETQYF
size: few
length: 15
V: TRBV20-1
J: TRBJ2-5
D: TRBD2

DNA: TGTGCCAGCGGAGCGGTGGGTACCCCTGGAGAAAAACTGTTTTTT
CDR3: CASGAVGTPGEKLFF
size: few
length: 15
V: TRBV6-1
J: TRBJ1-4
D: .

DNA: TGTGCCAGCAGCTTAGCAGCGGGAGTTAGCACAGATACGCAGTATTTT
CDR3: CASSLAAGVSTDTQYF
size: few
length: 16
V: TRBV11-2
J: TRBJ2-3
D: TRBD2

DNA: TGTGCCAGCAGCCCCTATGCATCCACCTACGAGCAGTACTTC
CDR3: CASSPYASTYEQYF
size: .
length: 14
V: TRBV9
J: TRBJ2-7
D: .

DNA: TGTGCCAGCAGCACGAGGACAGGGGGCGGCGAGCAGTTCTTC
CDR3: CASSTRTGGGEQFF
size: .
length: 14
V: TRBV7-9
J: TRBJ2-1
D: TRBD1

DNA: TGTGCCAACAGCATATCAGAAAATTCACCCCTCCACTTT
CDR3: CANSISENSPLHF
size: few
length: 13
V: TRBV21-1
J: TRBJ1-6
D: .

DNA: TGTGCCAGCAGCCAAGATCTTCCCTACGAGCAGTACTTC
CDR3: CASSQDLPYEQYF
size: .
length: 13
V: TRBV4-2
J: TRBJ2-7
D: .

DNA: TGTGCCAGCATTCGGGACAGGGAAGCTTTCTTT
CDR3: CASIRDREAFF
size: .
length: 11
V: TRBV6-5
J: TRBJ1-1
D: TRBD1

DNA: TGCAGTGCTAGAGATTTAACCAGGGGGCTTACTGAAGCTTTCTTT
CDR3: CSARDLTRGLTEAFF
size: few
length: 15
V: TRBV20-1
J: TRBJ1-1
D: TRBD1

DNA: TGTGCCAGCAGTAATCAGGGGGGCTACACCTTC
CDR3: CASSNQGGYTF
size: .
length: 11
V: TRBV6-6
J: TRBJ1-2
D: .

DNA: TGTGCCAGCAGCTTTACGGGACGGATCTATGGCTACACCTTC
CDR3: CASSFTGRIYGYTF
size: few
length: 14
V: TRBV5-5
J: TRBJ1-2
D: .

DNA: TGTGCCAGCAAAACTAGCGGGGCTACAGATACGCAGTATTTT
CDR3: CASKTSGATDTQYF
size: few
length: 14
V: TRBV7-3
J: TRBJ2-3
D: TRBD2

DNA: TGCAGTGCCTGGACGGGGAACTATGGCTACACCTTC
CDR3: CSAWTGNYGYTF
size: .
length: 12
V: TRBV20-1
J: TRBJ1-2
D: .

DNA: TGTGCCAGCAGTCCGGGGGGGTATGAGACCCAGTACTTC
CDR3: CASSPGGYETQYF
size: .
length: 13
V: TRBV9
J: TRBJ2-5
D: TRBD2

DNA: TGTGCCAGCAGTTTAGCCGCGGACTACGAGCAGTACTTC
CDR3: CASSLAADYEQYF
size: .
length: 13
V: TRBV12-3/TRBV12-4
J: TRBJ2-7
D: .

DNA: TGTGCCAGCAGTTTAATGTCAGGGTTCCAAGAGACCCAGTACTTC
CDR3: CASSLMSGFQETQYF
size: .
length: 15
V: TRBV28
J: TRBJ2-5
D: .

DNA: TGTGCCAGCAGTTTAGTAGGACAGGGCCCCCACGAGCAGTACTTC
CDR3: CASSLVGQGPHEQYF
size: .
length: 15
V: TRBV12-3/TRBV12-4
J: TRBJ2-7
D: TRBD1

DNA: TGCGCCAGCAGCTTTGACCCGGGACTAGCGGGGGGGCCGAGGGAAAACATTCAGTACTTC
CDR3: CASSFDPGLAGGPRENIQYF
size: few
length: 20
V: TRBV5-1
J: TRBJ2-4
D: TRBD2

DNA: TGCGCCAGCAGCTATAGGGGACAGGGGGAGAACATTCAGTACTTC
CDR3: CASSYRGQGENIQYF
size: .
length: 15
V: TRBV5-1
J: TRBJ2-4
D: TRBD1

DNA: TGTGCCAGCAGCTTAGGCACTCAAGAGACCCAGTGCTTC
CDR3: CASSLGTQETQCF
size: .
length: 13
V: TRBV7-9
J: TRBJ2-5
D: .

DNA: TGTGCCAGCAGCTTAAGAGCAGGGCTAGCAACTAATGAAAAACTGTTTTTT
CDR3: CASSLRAGLATNEKLFF
size: few
length: 17
V: TRBV7-6
J: TRBJ1-4
D: .

DNA: TGTGCCAGCAGCGTAGCCGCAGGATCAAACTCACCCCTCCACTTT
CDR3: CASSVAAGSNSPLHF
size: .
length: 15
V: TRBV9
J: TRBJ1-6
D: .

DNA: TGTGCCAGCAGACGACAGGGAAATAACCAAGAGACCCAGTACTTC
CDR3: CASRRQGNNQETQYF
size: .
length: 15
V: TRBV7-2
J: TRBJ2-5
D: TRBD1

DNA: TGTGCCACCAGCAGAGATCGGGTCTCCCACACCTTC
CDR3: CATSRDRVSHTF
size: few
length: 12
V: TRBV15
J: TRBJ1-2
D: .

DNA: TGTGCCAGCTCACCAGCCCTACCGGACTTACAAGAGACCCAGTACTTC
CDR3: CASSPALPDLQETQYF
size: .
length: 16
V: TRBV18
J: TRBJ2-5
D: .

DNA: TGTGCCAGCAGCTTTGAGGGGGCGGACGAGCAGTACTTC
CDR3: CASSFEGADEQYF
size: .
length: 13
V: TRBV5-5
J: TRBJ2-7
D: TRBD1

DNA: TGTGCCAGCTCATCGGGACACGGCGAAGAGACCCAGTACTTC
CDR3: CASSSGHGEETQYF
size: .
length: 14
V: TRBV18
J: TRBJ2-5
D: .

DNA: TGCGCCAGCAGTTCCGGGGGGCCAGATACGCAGTATTTT
CDR3: CASSSGGPDTQYF
size: few
length: 13
V: TRBV5-1
J: TRBJ2-3
D: .

DNA: TGCGCCAGCAGTGAGTCGATAGCGGGGGGGCAAGAGACCCAGTACTTC
CDR3: CASSESIAGGQETQYF
size: .
length: 16
V: TRBV10-2
J: TRBJ2-5
D: TRBD2

DNA: TGTGCCAGCAGCCACCCAGAAGCTTACGAGCAGTACTTC
CDR3: CASSHPEAYEQYF
size: .
length: 13
V: TRBV3-1
J: TRBJ2-7
D: .

DNA: TGTGCCAGCAGCGTAGCTAGGACAGGGGGCGCTGGGGCCAACGTCCTGACTTTC
CDR3: CASSVARTGGAGANVLTF
size: .
length: 18
V: TRBV9
J: TRBJ2-6
D: TRBD1

DNA: TGCAGTGCTAGAGCAGGGGGGCAGGCCAAAAACATTCAGTACTTC
CDR3: CSARAGGQAKNIQYF
size: few
length: 15
V: TRBV20-1
J: TRBJ2-4
D: .

DNA: TGCGCCAGCAGCCAAGGCCCAGGGACGAATTCACCCCTCCACTTT
CDR3: CASSQGPGTNSPLHF
size: .
length: 15
V: TRBV4-1
J: TRBJ1-6
D: .

DNA: TGCGCCAGCAGCTTGGTAGGCAGCGGCGTATATTTGGAAGGGGCCAAAAACATTCAGTACTTC
CDR3: CASSLVGSGVYLEGAKNIQYF
size: few
length: 21
V: TRBV5-1
J: TRBJ2-4
D: .

DNA: TGTGCCAGCAGTCCCCGGACTAGGACGAACACCGGGGAGCTGTTTTTT
CDR3: CASSPRTRTNTGELFF
size: .
length: 16
V: TRBV6-1
J: TRBJ2-2
D: TRBD2

DNA: TGTGCCAGCAAGATGGGTTTAAGGGCAGATACGCAGTATTTT
CDR3: CASKMGLRADTQYF
size: few
length: 14
V: TRBV28
J: TRBJ2-3
D: .

DNA: TGTGCCACCAGCAGGCCTAGCGGGGGTTCCTACAATGAGCAGTTCTTC
CDR3: CATSRPSGGSYNEQFF
size: few
length: 16
V: TRBV15
J: TRBJ2-1
D: TRBD2

DNA: TGCGCCAGCAGCTTGGTGGCAGGAGTAAATGAGCAGTTCTTC
CDR3: CASSLVAGVNEQFF
size: .
length: 14
V: TRBV5-1
J: TRBJ2-1
D: .

DNA: TGTGCCAGCAGTGACAAGAGGACCCAGTACTTC
CDR3: CASSDKRTQYF
size: few
length: 11
V: TRBV27
J: TRBJ2-5
D: .

DNA: TGCAGTGCTTATTCGGATGAAAAACTGTTTTTT
CDR3: CSAYSDEKLFF
size: few
length: 11
V: TRBV20-1
J: TRBJ1-4
D: .

DNA: TGTGCCAGCAGTTTGGGAACAGGGGAGGGGCAGCCCCAGCATTTT
CDR3: CASSLGTGEGQPQHF
size: .
length: 15
V: TRBV12-3/TRBV12-4
J: TRBJ1-5
D: TRBD1

DNA: TGCAGTGCTAGATTACAGCCGGGGGGCACTGAAGCTTTCTTT
CDR3: CSARLQPGGTEAFF
size: few
length: 14
V: TRBV20-1
J: TRBJ1-1
D: .

DNA: TGTGCCAGCAGCTTAACATCCACTGGGAGAGATACGCAGTATTTT
CDR3: CASSLTSTGRDTQYF
size: few
length: 15
V: TRBV7-3
J: TRBJ2-3
D: .

DNA: TGTGCCAGCAGCTCCCCTAGCGGGGGGACCTACCAAGAGACCCAGTACTTC
CDR3: CASSSPSGGTYQETQYF
size: few
length: 17
V: TRBV5-4
J: TRBJ2-5
D: TRBD2

DNA: TGTGCCAGCAAAGGGACAGGGGAGTTGGAAGCTTTCTTT
CDR3: CASKGTGELEAFF
size: .
length: 13
V: TRBV2
J: TRBJ1-1
D: TRBD1

DNA: TGCAGTGCTAGAGAGATTGGGGCCGGGGGTCAGCCCCAGCATTTT
CDR3: CSAREIGAGGQPQHF
size: many
length: 15
V: TRBV20-1
J: TRBJ1-5
D: .

DNA: TGTGCCAGCAGCGTAGAGGGGGCTGCTAATGAAAAACTGTTTTTT
CDR3: CASSVEGAANEKLFF
size: .
length: 15
V: TRBV9
J: TRBJ1-4
D: TRBD1

DNA: TGTGCCTGGAGTGACCAGCGGGGGAATATGAGGGAGACCCAGTACTTC
CDR3: CAWSDQRGNMRETQYF
size: few
length: 16
V: TRBV30
J: TRBJ2-5
D: TRBD2

DNA: TGTGCCAGCAACGAACAGGGGGTAAATTCCTACGAGCAGTACTTC
CDR3: CASNEQGVNSYEQYF
size: .
length: 15
V: TRBV6-6
J: TRBJ2-7
D: TRBD1

DNA: TGTGCCACCAGCAGGAGCGGCCTAGCGATCCGGAATGAGCAGTTCTTC
CDR3: CATSRSGLAIRNEQFF
size: .
length: 16
V: TRBV15
J: TRBJ2-1
D: .

DNA: TGTGCCAGCACCTCAGGGACAGGGGGGCTGGAAAAACTGTTTTTT
CDR3: CASTSGTGGLEKLFF
size: .
length: 15
V: TRBV12-3/TRBV12-4
J: TRBJ1-4
D: TRBD1

DNA: TGTGCCAGCAGCCGTTATAACACTGAAGCTTTCTTT
CDR3: CASSRYNTEAFF
size: .
length: 12
V: TRBV5-4
J: TRBJ1-1
D: .

DNA: TGTGCCAGCAGCTCCAGGGGGAACTCTGGAAACACCATATATTTT
CDR3: CASSSRGNSGNTIYF
size: few
length: 15
V: TRBV7-9
J: TRBJ1-3
D: TRBD1

DNA: TGTGCCAGCAGCTCGACACCGTGTGGGAGCTCCTACAATGAGCAGTTCTTC
CDR3: CASSSTPCGSSYNEQFF
size: few
length: 17
V: TRBV7-7
J: TRBJ2-1
D: .

DNA: TGCGCCAGCACGAGAACAGGGGTGAACACTGAAGCTTTCTTT
CDR3: CASTRTGVNTEAFF
size: .
length: 14
V: TRBV5-1
J: TRBJ1-1
D: TRBD1

DNA: TGCAGTGCTAGAGAAGTCATGGACTACGAGCAGTACTTC
CDR3: CSAREVMDYEQYF
size: .
length: 13
V: TRBV20-1
J: TRBJ2-7
D: .

DNA: TGTGCCTGGAAGCGAGCGGGGGGCTACAATGAGCGGTTCTTC
CDR3: CAWKRAGGYNERFF
size: .
length: 14
V: TRBV30
J: TRBJ2-5
D: TRBD2

DNA: TGTGCCGCCTGGACCGGGACAGGGGAGAACGAGCAGTACTTC
CDR3: CAAWTGTGENEQYF
size: .
length: 14
V: TRBV10-3
J: TRBJ2-7
D: TRBD1

DNA: TGTGCCAGCAGTTTAGTTGTGGGTGGCTACACCTTC
CDR3: CASSLVVGGYTF
size: .
length: 12
V: TRBV12-3/TRBV12-4
J: TRBJ1-2
D: .